This T cell receptor beta chain was identified during a study of T cells in Graves' hyperthyroidism and ophthalmopathy. This clonotype appeared a few times. As yet, its antigen is unknown. Pregnant or lactating patients were excluded, as were those with uncontrolled infection or other autoimmune disease. Study-wide findings and caveats: Ophthalmopathy got predicted by the model a median around six months before its onset.

Amplification targeted TCR beta CDR3 regions from RNA transcripts. TCR CDR3 regions were first amplified by RT-PCR with HTBI primers. TCRdb reprocessed the multiplex PCR reads with MiXCR, giving one entry per CDR3 protein. The sample includes roughly 510,000 distinct CDR3 sequences, 35% to 50% seen only once; the top ten take around two fifths. V was pared by 4 bases and J by 1 base, with 14 bases between. The CDR3 sequence is 15 residues long. This sequence joins TRBV12-3 or TRBV12-4 and TRBJ2-7; possibly TRBD2 for D (6 bases). Sequencing used peripheral blood or thyroid tissue (not recorded which). The receptor comes from an adult woman with Graves' disease, either hyperthyroidism or ophthalmopathy (not recorded which). The CDR3 loop reads CASSSGRGGSYEQYF. CDR3 bases: TGTGCCAGCAGTTCGGGACGAGGAGGGTCCTACGAGCAGTACTTC.